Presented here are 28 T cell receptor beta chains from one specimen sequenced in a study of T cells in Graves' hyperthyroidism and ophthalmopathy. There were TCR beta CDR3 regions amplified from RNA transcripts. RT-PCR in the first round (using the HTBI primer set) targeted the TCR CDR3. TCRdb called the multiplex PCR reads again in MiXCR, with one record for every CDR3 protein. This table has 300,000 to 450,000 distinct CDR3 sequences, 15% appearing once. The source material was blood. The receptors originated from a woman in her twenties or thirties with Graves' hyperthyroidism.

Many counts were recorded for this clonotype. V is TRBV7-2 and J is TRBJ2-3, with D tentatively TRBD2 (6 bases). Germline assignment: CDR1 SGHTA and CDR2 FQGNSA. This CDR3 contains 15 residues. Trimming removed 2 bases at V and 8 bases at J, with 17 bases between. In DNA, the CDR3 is TGTGCCAGCAGCTTAAAGCGCGGGGCGGGCGGTACGCAGTATTTT. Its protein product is CASSLKRGAGGTQYF.

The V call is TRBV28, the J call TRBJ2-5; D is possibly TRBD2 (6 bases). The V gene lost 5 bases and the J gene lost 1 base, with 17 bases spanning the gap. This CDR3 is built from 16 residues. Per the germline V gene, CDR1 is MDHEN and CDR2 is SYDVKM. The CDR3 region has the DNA TGTGCCAGCAGTACCCGGGACCGGGGGTTCCAAGAGACCCAGTACTTC. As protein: CASSTRDRGFQETQYF.

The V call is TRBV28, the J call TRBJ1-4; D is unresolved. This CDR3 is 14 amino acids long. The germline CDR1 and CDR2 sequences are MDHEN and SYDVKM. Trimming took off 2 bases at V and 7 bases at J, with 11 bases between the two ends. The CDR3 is CASSLGLVGEKLFF. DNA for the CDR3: TGTGCCAGCAGTTTAGGGCTAGTAGGTGAAAAACTGTTTTTT.

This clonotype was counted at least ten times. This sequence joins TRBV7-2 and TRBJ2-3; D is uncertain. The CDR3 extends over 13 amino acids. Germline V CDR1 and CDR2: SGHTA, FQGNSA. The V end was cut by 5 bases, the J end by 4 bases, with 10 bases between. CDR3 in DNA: TGTGCCAGCAGCCCGGTCACGGCAGATACGCAGTATTTT. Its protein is CASSPVTADTQYF.

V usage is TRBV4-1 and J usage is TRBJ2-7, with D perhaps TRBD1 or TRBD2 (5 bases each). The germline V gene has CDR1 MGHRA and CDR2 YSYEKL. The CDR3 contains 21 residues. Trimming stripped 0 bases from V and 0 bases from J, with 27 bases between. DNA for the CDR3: TGCGCCAGCAGCCAAGAAGGTGGGGGTGGTGTTCGGGGCGGAAGCTCCTACGAGCAGTACTTC. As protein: CASSQEGGGGVRGGSSYEQYF.

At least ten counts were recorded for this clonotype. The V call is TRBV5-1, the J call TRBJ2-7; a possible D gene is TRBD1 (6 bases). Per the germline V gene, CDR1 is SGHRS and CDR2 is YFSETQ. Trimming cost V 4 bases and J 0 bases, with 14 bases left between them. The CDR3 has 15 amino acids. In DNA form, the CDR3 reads TGCGCCAGCAGCCCCCTCCAGGGGAGCTCCTACGAGCAGTACTTC. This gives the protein CASSPLQGSSYEQYF. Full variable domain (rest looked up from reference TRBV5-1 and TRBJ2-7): KAGVTQTPRYLIKTRGQQVTLSCSPISGHRSVSWYQQTPGQGLQFLFEYFSETQRNKGNFPGRFSGRQFSNSRSEMNVSTLELGDSALYLCASSPLQGSSYEQYFGPGTRLTVT.

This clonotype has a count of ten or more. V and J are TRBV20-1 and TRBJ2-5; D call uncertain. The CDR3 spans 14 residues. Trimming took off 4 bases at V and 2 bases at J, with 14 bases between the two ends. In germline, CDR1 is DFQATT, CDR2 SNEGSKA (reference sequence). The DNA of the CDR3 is TGCAGTGCTATTTTCGCACTCCCGCAAGAGACCCAGTACTTC. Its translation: CSAIFALPQETQYF.

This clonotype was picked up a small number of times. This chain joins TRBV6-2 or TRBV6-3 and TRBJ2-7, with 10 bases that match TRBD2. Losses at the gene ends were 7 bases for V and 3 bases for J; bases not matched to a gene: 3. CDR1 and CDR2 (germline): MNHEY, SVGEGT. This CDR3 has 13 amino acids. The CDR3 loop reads CASNQREGYEQYF. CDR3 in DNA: TGTGCCAGCAATCAGCGGGAGGGCTACGAGCAGTACTTC.

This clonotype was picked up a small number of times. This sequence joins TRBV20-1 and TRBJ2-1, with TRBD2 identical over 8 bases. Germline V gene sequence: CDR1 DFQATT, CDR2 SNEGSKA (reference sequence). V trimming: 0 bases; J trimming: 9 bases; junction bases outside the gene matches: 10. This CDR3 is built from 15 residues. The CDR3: CSARDRSGSLTEQFF. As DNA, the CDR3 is TGCAGTGCTAGAGATCGAAGCGGGAGTCTCACTGAGCAGTTCTTC.

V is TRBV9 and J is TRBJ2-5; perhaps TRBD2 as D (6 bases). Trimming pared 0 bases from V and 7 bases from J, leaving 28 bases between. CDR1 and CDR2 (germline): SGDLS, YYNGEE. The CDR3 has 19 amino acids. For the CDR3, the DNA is TGTGCCAGCAGCGTAGTCCGATCGGTATTTCTAGCGTGGTTGAGGACCCAGTACTTC. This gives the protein CASSVVRSVFLAWLRTQYF.

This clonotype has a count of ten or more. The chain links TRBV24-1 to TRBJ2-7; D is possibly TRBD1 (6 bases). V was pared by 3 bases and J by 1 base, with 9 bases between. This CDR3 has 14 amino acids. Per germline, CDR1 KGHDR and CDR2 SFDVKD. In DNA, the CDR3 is TGTGCCACCAGTGATCCCGGACAGTCCTACGAGCAGTACTTC. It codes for CATSDPGQSYEQYF.

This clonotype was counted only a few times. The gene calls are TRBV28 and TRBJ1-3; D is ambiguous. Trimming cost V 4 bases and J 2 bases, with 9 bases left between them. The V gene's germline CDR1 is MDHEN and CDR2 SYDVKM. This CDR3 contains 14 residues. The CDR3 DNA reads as TGTGCCAGCAGTTCGCCGGGGACTGGAAACACCATATATTTT. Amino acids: CASSSPGTGNTIYF.

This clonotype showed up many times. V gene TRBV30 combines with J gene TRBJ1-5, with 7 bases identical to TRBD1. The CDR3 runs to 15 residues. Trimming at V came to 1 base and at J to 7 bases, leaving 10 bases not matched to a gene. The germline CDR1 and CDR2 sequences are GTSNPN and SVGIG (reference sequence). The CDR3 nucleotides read TGTGCCTGGAGTGAAGGGCAGGGGGGACAACAGCCCCAGCATTTT. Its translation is CAWSEGQGGQQPQHF. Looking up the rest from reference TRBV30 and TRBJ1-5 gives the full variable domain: SQTIHQWPATLVQPVGSPLSLECTVEGTSNPNLYWYRQAAGRGLQLLFYSVGIGQISSEVPQNLSASRPQDRQFILSSKKLLLSDSGFYLCAWSEGQGGQQPQHFGDGTRLSIL.

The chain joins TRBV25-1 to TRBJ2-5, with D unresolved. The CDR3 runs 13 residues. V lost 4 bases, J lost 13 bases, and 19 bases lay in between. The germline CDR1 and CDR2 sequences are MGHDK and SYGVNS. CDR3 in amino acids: CASSGEPDVTWYF. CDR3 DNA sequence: TGTGCCAGCAGTGGGGAACCGGACGTAACTTGGTACTTC. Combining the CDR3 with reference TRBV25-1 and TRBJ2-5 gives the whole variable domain EADIYQTPRYLVIGTGKKITLECSQTMGHDKMYWYQQDPGMELHLIHYSYGVNSTEKGDLSSESTVSRIRTEHFPLTLESARPSHTSQYLCASSGEPDVTWYFGPGTRLLVL.

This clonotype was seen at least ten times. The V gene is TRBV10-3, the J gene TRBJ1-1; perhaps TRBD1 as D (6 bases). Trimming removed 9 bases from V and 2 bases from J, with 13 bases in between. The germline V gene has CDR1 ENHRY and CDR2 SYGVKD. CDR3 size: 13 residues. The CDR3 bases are TGTGCCATAAGCGCAGGGGTAAACACTGAAGCTTTCTTT. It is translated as CAISAGVNTEAFF.

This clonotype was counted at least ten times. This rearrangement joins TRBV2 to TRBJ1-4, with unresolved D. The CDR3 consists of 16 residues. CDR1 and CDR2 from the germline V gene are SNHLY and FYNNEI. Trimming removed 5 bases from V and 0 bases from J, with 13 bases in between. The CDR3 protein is CASSWAGGTTNEKLFF. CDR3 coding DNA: TGTGCCAGCAGTTGGGCGGGAGGCACAACTAATGAAAAACTGTTTTTT.

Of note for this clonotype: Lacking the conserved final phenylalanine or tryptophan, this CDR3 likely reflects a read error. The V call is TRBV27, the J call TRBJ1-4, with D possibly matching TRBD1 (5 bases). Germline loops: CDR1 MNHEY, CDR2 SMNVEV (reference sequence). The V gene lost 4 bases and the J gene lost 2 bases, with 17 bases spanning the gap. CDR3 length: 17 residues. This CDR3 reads CASSSGTILTTNEKLFL. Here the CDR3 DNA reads TGTGCCAGCAGTTCCGGGACCATCCTGACGACTAATGAAAAACTGTTTCTT.

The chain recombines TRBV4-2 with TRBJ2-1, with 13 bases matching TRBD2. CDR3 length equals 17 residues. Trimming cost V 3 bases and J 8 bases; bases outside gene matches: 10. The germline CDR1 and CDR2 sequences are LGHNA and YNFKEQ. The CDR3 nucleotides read TGTGCCAGCAGCCAGGGCCCAGGGACTAGCGGGATACATGAGCAGTTCTTC. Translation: CASSQGPGTSGIHEQFF.

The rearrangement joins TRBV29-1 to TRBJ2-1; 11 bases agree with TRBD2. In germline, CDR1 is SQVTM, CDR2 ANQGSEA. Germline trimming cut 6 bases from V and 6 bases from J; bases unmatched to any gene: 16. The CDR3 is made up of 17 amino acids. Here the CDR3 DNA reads TGCAGCGTAGGGGGGACTAGCGGTGACTATTTGGGCAATGAGCAGTTCTTC. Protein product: CSVGGTSGDYLGNEQFF.

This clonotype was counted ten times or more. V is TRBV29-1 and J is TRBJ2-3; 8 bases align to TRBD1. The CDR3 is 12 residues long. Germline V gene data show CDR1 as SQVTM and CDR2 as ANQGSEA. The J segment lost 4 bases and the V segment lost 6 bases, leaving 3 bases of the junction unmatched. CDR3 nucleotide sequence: TGCAGCGTAGGACAGGGCTCAGATACGCAGTATTTT. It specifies CSVGQGSDTQYF.

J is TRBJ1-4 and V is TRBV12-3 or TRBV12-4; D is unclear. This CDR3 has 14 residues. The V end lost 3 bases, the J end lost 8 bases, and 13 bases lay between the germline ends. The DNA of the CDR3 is TGTGCCAGCAGTTTTAGCACCTCTCGGGAAAAACTGTTTTTT. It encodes CASSFSTSREKLFF.

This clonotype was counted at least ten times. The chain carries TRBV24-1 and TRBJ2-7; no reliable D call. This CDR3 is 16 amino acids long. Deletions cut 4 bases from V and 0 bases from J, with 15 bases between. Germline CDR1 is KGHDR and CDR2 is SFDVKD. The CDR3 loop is CATSEPTDAGSYEQYF. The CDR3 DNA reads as TGTGCCACCAGTGAACCGACTGATGCTGGCTCCTACGAGCAGTACTTC.

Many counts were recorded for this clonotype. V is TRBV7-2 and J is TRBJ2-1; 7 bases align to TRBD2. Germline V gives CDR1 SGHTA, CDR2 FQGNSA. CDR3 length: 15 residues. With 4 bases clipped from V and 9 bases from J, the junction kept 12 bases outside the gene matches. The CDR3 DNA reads TGTGCCAGCAGCTCACACGGCGGGAGTAGCGGTGAGCAGTTCTTC. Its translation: CASSSHGGSSGEQFF. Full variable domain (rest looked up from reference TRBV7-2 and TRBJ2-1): GAGVSQSPSNKVTEKGKDVELRCDPISGHTALYWYRQSLGQGLEFLIYFQGNSAPDKSGLPSDRFSAERTGGSVSTLTIQRTQQEDSAVYLCASSSHGGSSGEQFFGPGTRLTVL.

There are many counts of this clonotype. The CDR3 DNA sequence: TGTGCCAGCAGTTACTCCGGGACGGCTACGAATGAGCAGTTCTTC. Protein product: CASSYSGTATNEQFF. The chain employs TRBV6-5 and TRBJ2-1; D tentatively reads TRBD1 or TRBD2 (5 bases each). V lost 0 bases to trimming and J lost 7 bases, with 13 bases between them. The CDR3 length is 15 residues. Per the germline V gene, CDR1 is MNHEY and CDR2 is SVGAGI.

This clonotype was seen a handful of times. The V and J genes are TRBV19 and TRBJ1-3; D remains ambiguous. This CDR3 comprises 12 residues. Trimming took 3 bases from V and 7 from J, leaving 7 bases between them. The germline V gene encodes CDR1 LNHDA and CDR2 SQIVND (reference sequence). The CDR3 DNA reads TGTGCCAGTAGTATCCCGGGGAACACCATATATTTT. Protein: CASSIPGNTIYF. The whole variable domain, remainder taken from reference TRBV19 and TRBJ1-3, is DGGITQSPKYLFRKEGQNVTLSCEQNLNHDAMYWYRQDPGQGLRLIYYSQIVNDFQKGDIAEGYSVSREKKESFPLTVTSAQKNPTAFYLCASSIPGNTIYFGEGSWLTVV.

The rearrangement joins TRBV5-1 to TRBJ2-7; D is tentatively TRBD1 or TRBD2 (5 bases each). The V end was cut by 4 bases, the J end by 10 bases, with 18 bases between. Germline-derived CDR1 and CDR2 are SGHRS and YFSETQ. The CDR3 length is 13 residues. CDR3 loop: CASSSIGTSEQYF. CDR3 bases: TGCGCCAGCAGCAGTATCGGGACCAGCGAACAGTACTTC.

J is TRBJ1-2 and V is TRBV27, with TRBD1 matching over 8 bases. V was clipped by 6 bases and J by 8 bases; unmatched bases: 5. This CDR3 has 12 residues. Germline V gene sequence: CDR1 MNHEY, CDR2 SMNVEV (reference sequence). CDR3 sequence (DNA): TGTGCCAGCAGGCAGGGGGCGCGGGGCTACACCTTC. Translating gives CASRQGARGYTF.

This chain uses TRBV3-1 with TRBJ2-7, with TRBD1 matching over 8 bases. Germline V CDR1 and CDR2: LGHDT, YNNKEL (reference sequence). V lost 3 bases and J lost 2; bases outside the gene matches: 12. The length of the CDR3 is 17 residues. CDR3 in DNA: TGTGCCAGCAGCCATGGAGCTGGACAGGGCGCACCCTACGAGCAGTACTTC. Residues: CASSHGAGQGAPYEQYF.